Presented here are 26 T cell receptor beta chains from one specimen sequenced in a study of CD8+ T cells in alopecia areata. Treatment here: oral pan-JAK inhibitor, 5-10 mg twice daily. Investigators isolated RNA and reverse transcribed it into cDNA to act as the sequencing template. Repertoires were generated with immunoSEQ multiplex PCR, while TCRdb's copy carries only in-frame clones and drops some. The data contain 150,000 to 200,000 clones, about 65% of them singletons. Here the sequenced sample was CD4+ T cells sorted from blood, taken at approximately week 49, from a patient treated with tofacitinib. The receptors originated from a human donor with alopecia areata.

The rearrangement uses TRBV4-3 and TRBJ1-6; unclear D gene. Trimming cost V 4 bases and J 6 bases, with 10 bases left between them. This CDR3 has 14 residues. Germline assignment: CDR1 LGHNA and CDR2 YSLEER. For the CDR3, the DNA is TGCGCCAGCAGCCGCCAGGAGGGTAATTCACCCCTCCACTTT. Translation: CASSRQEGNSPLHF.

The V gene is TRBV7-2, the J gene TRBJ1-2, with D possibly matching TRBD1 (6 bases). The CDR3 spans 13 residues. Germline V gene lookup returns CDR1 SGHTA and CDR2 FQGNSA. V shed 1 base and J shed 8 bases, with 11 bases lying between them. This chain's CDR3 is CASSLDGGLGYTF. The CDR3 DNA sequence: TGTGCCAGCAGCTTAGATGGGGGGCTCGGCTACACCTTC.

This clone was observed a few times. This chain uses TRBV7-2 with TRBJ1-1; D may be TRBD1 (6 bases). CDR3 size: 14 residues. Trimming left V 5 bases short and J 5 bases short, with 15 bases between. The germline V gene encodes CDR1 SGHTA and CDR2 FQGNSA. This CDR3 is CASSLRQVGTEAFF. Written as DNA, the CDR3 is TGTGCCAGCAGCCTCAGACAGGTGGGAACTGAAGCTTTCTTT.

This clone has a handful of counts. The chain employs TRBV27 and TRBJ2-6, with D possibly TRBD1 on 6 matching bases. CDR3 length: 19 residues. Germline V gene lookup returns CDR1 MNHEY and CDR2 SMNVEV (reference sequence). V dropped 3 bases and J dropped 1 base, with 19 bases sitting between them. The CDR3 nucleotides are TGTGCCAGCAGTTTTTTGGACAGCAATCCTATTTCTGGGGCCAACGTCCTGACTTTC. This encodes CASSFLDSNPISGANVLTF.

Concerning this clone: Distinct nucleotide sequences in the sample also encode this CDR3. The V call is TRBV4-3, the J call TRBJ2-1; D may be TRBD1 (6 bases). The V gene's germline CDR1 is LGHNA and CDR2 YSLEER. Trimming cost V 0 bases and J 2 bases, with 8 bases left between them. CDR3 length: 15 amino acids. The CDR3 DNA sequence: TGCGCCAGCAGCCAAGACCAGGGGACCTACAATGAGCAGTTCTTC. Its translation is CASSQDQGTYNEQFF.

The chain links TRBV5-6 to TRBJ2-5; possible D gene TRBD1, 5 bases. Trimming pared 4 bases from V and 4 bases from J, leaving 8 bases between. The CDR3 loop spans 12 amino acids. The germline CDR1 and CDR2 sequences are SGHDT and YYEEEE. Here the CDR3 reads CASSDRGETQYF. Written as DNA, the CDR3 is TGTGCCAGCAGCGATAGGGGAGAGACCCAGTACTTC.

The genes are TRBV15 and TRBJ2-2, with D possibly being TRBD1 (6 bases). The germline V and J ends were trimmed by 4 bases and 4 bases, with 16 bases remaining between them. The CDR3 consists of 16 residues. CDR1 LNHNV and CDR2 YYDKDF come from the germline V gene (reference sequence). CDR3 coding DNA: TGTGCCACCAGCAATCCGGACAGCCGGGGCACCGGGGAGCTGTTTTTT. It codes for CATSNPDSRGTGELFF. Together with reference TRBV15 and TRBJ2-2, the CDR3 gives the full variable domain: DAMVIQNPRYQVTQFGKPVTLSCSQTLNHNVMYWYQQKSSQAPKLLFHYYDKDFNNEADTPDNFQSRRPNTSFCFLDIRSPGLGDTAMYLCATSNPDSRGTGELFFGEGSRLTVL.

The V and J genes are TRBV19 and TRBJ2-3; 7 nucleotides align to TRBD1. The CDR3 totals 13 residues. CDR1 LNHDA and CDR2 SQIVND come from the germline V gene (reference sequence). V was pared by 8 bases and J by 3 bases, with 5 bases of the junction left unmatched. DNA of the CDR3: TGTGCCAGTTCGGACAGGACAACAGATACGCAGTATTTT. It translates to CASSDRTTDTQYF.

V gene TRBV19 combines with J gene TRBJ1-1, with a tentative D call TRBD1 (5 bases). Trimming left V 5 bases short and J 7 bases short, with 20 bases between. From germline, CDR1 is LNHDA and CDR2 SQIVND (reference sequence). The CDR3 loop spans 15 amino acids. DNA for the CDR3: TGTGCCAGTAGTCCGGGGCCAGGGAGGGGCGTTGAAGCTTTCTTT. This translates into CASSPGPGRGVEAFF.

The V gene is TRBV29-1, the J gene TRBJ2-7, with 7 bases fitting TRBD1. The CDR3 has 11 amino acids. Trimming took 8 bases from V and 3 from J; bases not matched to a gene: 4. From germline, CDR1 is SQVTM and CDR2 ANQGSEA. The CDR3 region is CSIRDSYEQYF. The DNA of the CDR3 is TGCAGCATACGGGACAGCTACGAGCAGTACTTC.

The CDR3 sequence: CASSEGARRVKGTQYF. CDR3 nucleotide sequence: TGTGCCAGCAGTGAAGGGGCGAGGAGGGTGAAGGGCACCCAGTACTTC. This chain links TRBV25-1 with TRBJ2-5; maybe TRBD2 (6 bases). The germline V gene encodes CDR1 MGHDK and CDR2 SYGVNS. Trimming shortened V by 2 bases and J by 8 bases, and 21 bases separated the two germline ends. This CDR3 region has 16 residues.

This chain joins TRBV2 and TRBJ1-2; 7 bases agree with TRBD1. Looked up from germline, CDR1 is SNHLY and CDR2 is FYNNEI. The CDR3 loop spans 13 amino acids. The junction had 8 bases not matched to a gene; V was cut back by 7 bases and J by 6 bases. The CDR3 here is CASNPRGLDGYTF. DNA of the CDR3: TGTGCCAGCAATCCTAGGGGGCTGGATGGCTACACCTTC.

The J gene is TRBJ1-2, the V gene TRBV4-3; the match to TRBD1 covers 8 bases. The CDR3 is 17 residues long. The V and J ends lost 1 base and 7 bases, in that order; junction bases with no gene match: 14. Looked up from germline, CDR1 is LGHNA and CDR2 is YSLEER. CDR3 nucleotide sequence: TGCGCCAGCAGCCAAGTAGGCTCAGGGGGCGCGTTGGCTGGCTACACCTTC. Its protein product is CASSQVGSGGALAGYTF.

CDR3 sequence (DNA): TGCGCCAGCAGCTTGGAGGCCTACGAGCAGTACTTC. This sequence encodes CASSLEAYEQYF. This chain joins TRBV5-1 and TRBJ2-7, with D unresolved. This CDR3 has 12 amino acids. Germline CDR1 SGHRS, CDR2 YFSETQ. Trimming removed 0 bases at V and 2 bases at J, with 3 bases between.

The chain joins TRBV6-5 to TRBJ2-7; 9 nucleotides line up with TRBD1. The ends lost 6 bases at V and 3 bases at J; junction bases unmatched: 9. The CDR3 covers 15 residues. Germline V lookup: CDR1 MNHEY, CDR2 SVGAGI. The CDR3 loop is CASRPGQGILYEQYF. DNA of the CDR3: TGTGCCAGCAGACCGGGACAGGGAATACTCTACGAGCAGTACTTC.

V usage is TRBV2 and J usage is TRBJ2-1; 8 bases are a match to TRBD2. Germline CDR1 and CDR2: SNHLY and FYNNEI. The CDR3 covers 14 residues. Trimming removed 6 bases from V and 4 bases from J; junction bases left unmatched: 5. CDR3 residues: CASRSGGLYNEQFF. CDR3 coding DNA: TGTGCCAGCAGGAGCGGGGGCCTATACAATGAGCAGTTCTTC. The variable domain in full, with the rest retrieved from reference TRBV2 and TRBJ2-1, is EPEVTQTPSHQVTQMGQEVILRCVPISNHLYFYWYRQILGQKVEFLVSFYNNEISEKSEIFDDQFSVERPDGSNFTLKIRSTKLEDSAMYFCASRSGGLYNEQFFGPGTRLTVL.

V and J are TRBV5-4 and TRBJ2-1, with D perhaps matching TRBD1 (5 bases). Germline loops: CDR1 SGHNT, CDR2 YYREEE (reference sequence). The CDR3 contains 11 residues. V lost 5 bases and J lost 7, with 7 bases in between. The CDR3 protein is CASRTANEQFF. In DNA, the CDR3 is TGTGCCAGCAGGACAGCTAATGAGCAGTTCTTC.

This rearrangement joins TRBV29-1 to TRBJ1-2; a weak D match, TRBD1 (6 bases). The ends were cut back, 3 bases at V and 8 bases at J, with 16 bases in the middle. The CDR3 sequence is 13 residues long. From germline, CDR1 is SQVTM and CDR2 ANQGSEA. The CDR3 coding sequence is TGCAGCGTTGATCCGGGGCAGGGGAGAGGCTACACCTTC. This gives the protein CSVDPGQGRGYTF.

This clone was detected only once. The rearrangement links TRBV19 to TRBJ1-5; the match to TRBD1 covers 10 bases. Unmatched junction bases numbered 3, after V lost 7 bases and J lost 6 bases. This CDR3 is built from 13 residues. CDR1 and CDR2 (germline): LNHDA, SQIVND (reference sequence). The CDR3 DNA reads as TGTGCCAGTACCCGACAGGGGGCTCAGCCCCAGCATTTT. Amino acid sequence: CASTRQGAQPQHF.

The rearrangement joins TRBV4-1 to TRBJ2-7; tentatively, D is TRBD2 (5 bases). Deletions cut 2 bases from V and 2 bases from J, with 10 bases between. CDR3 length equals 14 residues. Germline V gives CDR1 MGHRA, CDR2 YSYEKL. This chain's CDR3 is CASSQRSGTYEQYF. The CDR3 DNA is TGCGCCAGCAGCCAAAGATCGGGGACCTACGAGCAGTACTTC.

The rearrangement links TRBV19 to TRBJ2-3; D is possibly TRBD2 (6 bases). Per the germline V gene, CDR1 is LNHDA and CDR2 is SQIVND (reference sequence). The CDR3 length is 14 residues. Trimming cost V 6 bases and J 1 base, with 11 bases left between them. The CDR3 DNA reads as TGTGCCAGTAGCCCGGGAGTCGGCACAGATACGCAGTATTTT. This gives the protein CASSPGVGTDTQYF.

This chain joins TRBV30 and TRBJ2-1; the match to TRBD2 covers 16 bases. Germline V gene data show CDR1 as GTSNPN and CDR2 as SVGIG (reference sequence). The CDR3 length is 15 residues. The J segment lost 9 bases and the V segment lost 4 bases, leaving 6 bases of the junction unmatched. The CDR3 is CAWIPGLAGGSEQFF. The CDR3 DNA reads TGTGCCTGGATTCCGGGACTAGCGGGGGGGAGTGAGCAGTTCTTC.

The chain is built from TRBV6-5 and TRBJ2-4; perhaps TRBD2 as D (6 bases). Germline-derived CDR1 and CDR2 are MNHEY and SVGAGI. The CDR3 extends over 13 amino acids. V lost 8 bases to trimming and J lost 8 bases, with 16 bases between them. The CDR3 DNA follows: TGTGCCAGCGCAGATGGGGGGTCATACATTCAGTACTTC. The encoded protein is CASADGGSYIQYF.

The gene calls are TRBV19 and TRBJ1-2; 10 bases are shared with TRBD1. Trimming cost V 3 bases and J 6 bases; bases outside gene matches: 1. Germline assignment: CDR1 LNHDA and CDR2 SQIVND (reference sequence). The CDR3 is 13 residues long. CDR3 sequence (DNA): TGTGCCAGTAGTATCGACAGGGGGCATGGCTACACCTTC. It specifies CASSIDRGHGYTF.

This clone was counted only a few times. The chain uses TRBV19 and TRBJ2-1; 10 bases map to TRBD2. V dropped 10 bases and J dropped 7; count of bases not matched to a gene: 19. CDR3 length: 17 amino acids. CDR1 and CDR2 (germline): LNHDA, SQIVND (reference sequence). The DNA for the CDR3 is TGTGCCACCGAAGGGCTAGCGGGGGTCGGCGAAACTAATGAGCAGTTCTTC. It codes for CATEGLAGVGETNEQFF.

The chain joins TRBV9 to TRBJ2-7; TRBD2 matches 9 bases. CDR3 length equals 15 residues. CDR1 and CDR2 from the germline V gene are SGDLS and YYNGEE. V shed 0 bases and J 4 bases; nucleotides not matched to a gene: 5. DNA for the CDR3: TGTGCCAGCAGCGTAGAGCCTAGCGGGGCTTACGAGCAGTACTTC. This gives the protein CASSVEPSGAYEQYF.